The 12 T cell receptor beta chains given below trace back to one sample, sequenced in a study of cytomegalovirus exposure and HLA in healthy donors. Use of 60 Vbeta and 13 Jbeta primers characterized the PCR. Sequenced by immunoSEQ multiplex PCR; TCRdb stores in-frame clones only, minus some. The table records 100,000 or so clones, 76% of them present only once. The sequenced sample was PBMCs. These TCRs come from a man between 35 and 55 years old in good health and CMV-seropositive.

The V gene is TRBV6-1, the J gene TRBJ1-4; 10 bases fit TRBD1. CDR3 length: 15 amino acids. Germline CDR1 and CDR2: MNHNS and SASEGT. Losses at the gene ends were 2 bases for V and 8 bases for J; bases not matched to a gene: 5. CDR3 loop: CASSELGQGYEKLFF. The CDR3 bases are TGTGCCAGCAGTGAACTGGGACAGGGGTACGAAAAACTGTTTTTT.

The chain has TRBV19 and TRBJ2-3, with 7 bases aligning to TRBD2. Germline V gene data show CDR1 as LNHDA and CDR2 as SQIVND (reference sequence). J gave up 1 base and V 7 bases, and 2 bases lay outside the gene matches. The CDR3 has 13 residues. The CDR3 spells CASTTSGTDTQYF. The CDR3 coding sequence is TGTGCCAGTACTACTAGCGGCACAGATACGCAGTATTTT.

The rearrangement joins TRBV19 to TRBJ1-5; possible D gene TRBD1, 5 bases. V was cut by 6 bases and J by 9 bases, with 12 bases left in between. Germline CDR1 reads LNHDA; CDR2 reads SQIVND (reference sequence). This CDR3 has 12 amino acids. CDR3 nucleotide sequence: TGTGCCAGTAGGCGACAGCTTGGGCCCCAGCATTTT. Translating it yields CASRRQLGPQHF.

DNA for the CDR3: TGTGCCAGCTCACCCATCTCGGGACAGGGGTCCCAGTACTCCGAGCAGTACTTC. Encoded protein: CASSPISGQGSQYSEQYF. This chain links TRBV18 with TRBJ2-7, with TRBD1 matching 10 bases. Germline V lookup: CDR1 KGHSH, CDR2 LQKENI. This CDR3 contains 18 residues. V gave up 3 bases and J gave up 6 bases; unmatched junction bases: 17.

As concerns this clone: Other DNA sequences in this sample translate to the same CDR3. The chain links TRBV28 to TRBJ1-2; D uncertain. From germline, CDR1 is MDHEN and CDR2 SYDVKM. V lost 3 bases and J lost 4, with 15 bases in between. The CDR3 has 15 residues. Here the CDR3 reads CASSFVRPGIYGYTF. CDR3 DNA sequence: TGTGCCAGCAGTTTCGTGAGGCCTGGCATCTATGGCTACACCTTC.

This chain uses TRBV29-1 with TRBJ2-1, with D tentatively TRBD2 (6 bases). This CDR3 is built from 11 residues. The germline V gene has CDR1 SQVTM and CDR2 ANQGSEA. V lost 7 bases to trimming and J lost 12 bases, with 16 bases between them. The CDR3 reads CSARAGGGQFF. The CDR3 nucleotides read TGCAGCGCTCGAGCCGGGGGAGGGCAGTTCTTC.

In this sample, this clone turned up once. The CDR3 loop reads CASSLLRVGYEQYF. The CDR3, as DNA: TGTGCCAGCAGCCTGCTTCGGGTTGGCTACGAGCAGTACTTC. The rearrangement joins TRBV28 to TRBJ2-7; D ambiguous. V was shortened by 6 bases and J by 3 bases, with 15 bases between the two germline ends. Germline V gene data show CDR1 as MDHEN and CDR2 as SYDVKM. CDR3 length: 14 residues. The whole variable domain, remainder taken from reference TRBV28 and TRBJ2-7, is DVKVTQSSRYLVKRTGEKVFLECVQDMDHENMFWYRQDPGLGLRLIYFSYDVKMKEKGDIPEGYSVSREKKERFSLILESASTNQTSMYLCASSLLRVGYEQYFGPGTRLTVT.

This clone has a handful of counts. CDR3 in amino acids: CASSLPNSDTEAFF. In DNA, the CDR3 is TGTGCCAGCAGCTTGCCCAATAGCGACACTGAAGCTTTCTTT. The V and J genes are TRBV5-6 and TRBJ1-1; no clear D. The CDR3 is 14 residues long. V was pared by 1 base and J by 3 bases, with 10 bases between. Germline CDR1 reads SGHDT; CDR2 reads YYEEEE.

The V gene is TRBV6-5, the J gene TRBJ1-4; TRBD1 might be the D (6 bases). The CDR3 totals 14 residues. Germline assignment: CDR1 MNHEY and CDR2 SVGAGI. V lost 6 bases and J lost 8, with 16 bases in between. The CDR3 reads CASSFTGYGEKLFF. The DNA for the CDR3 is TGTGCCAGCAGCTTTACAGGGTATGGGGAAAAACTGTTTTTT.

V usage is TRBV4-3 and J usage is TRBJ2-5; maybe TRBD1 (5 bases). The germline V and J ends were trimmed by 1 base and 4 bases, with 13 bases remaining between them. The CDR3 contains 15 residues. The germline V gene encodes CDR1 LGHNA and CDR2 YSLEER. The DNA of the CDR3 is TGCGCCAGCAGCCAAGTTGCAGGGCCGCCAGAGACCCAGTACTTC. Residues: CASSQVAGPPETQYF.

This clone was counted once. This rearrangement joins TRBV5-6 to TRBJ1-1, with D maybe TRBD1 (6 bases). CDR3 length: 18 amino acids. Looked up from germline, CDR1 is SGHDT and CDR2 is YYEEEE. Trimming cost V 7 bases and J 1 base, with 26 bases left between them. The CDR3 reads CASQELGAVRERNTEAFF. The CDR3 DNA reads TGTGCCAGCCAGGAGCTGGGGGCGGTCAGGGAACGGAACACTGAAGCTTTCTTT. Full variable domain (rest looked up from reference TRBV5-6 and TRBJ1-1): DAGVTQSPTHLIKTRGQQVTLRCSPKSGHDTVSWYQQALGQGPQFIFQYYEEEERQRGNFPDRFSGHQFPNYSSELNVNALLLGDSALYLCASQELGAVRERNTEAFFGQGTRLTVV.

This rearrangement joins TRBV7-9 to TRBJ2-1; 8 bases agree with TRBD1. The germline CDR1 and CDR2 sequences are SEHNR and FQNEAQ (reference sequence). Trimming at V came to 5 bases and at J to 9 bases, leaving 6 bases not matched to a gene. CDR3 size: 13 residues. The CDR3, as DNA: TGTGCCAGCAGCAACGGACAGGGCGGTGAGCAGTTCTTC. Translating gives CASSNGQGGEQFF.